This passage covers 14 T cell receptor beta chains from one sample sequenced in a study of blood T cells in healthy people across ages (dated by TCRdb to the mid-2010s). Library prep was done by 5' RACE. Sequencer: Illumina HiSeq 2500. The second PCR ran for about 7 to 11 cycles and used a J-beta primer mix along with a sample-barcoded 5' primer. TCRdb reprocessing: public reads trimmed at Q25 with fastp, clones called with MiXCR, in-frame beta chains kept. Each CDR3 protein appears once, grouped with its most common genes and DNA. Recorded for this sample are 760,000 or so distinct CDR3 sequences; roughly 25% of them occurred a single time. Of the sample, more than 8.5% is held by the ten largest clones. These data were likewise used in another study, on T cells of mothers and their children.

Specimen: blood. These receptors all come from a boy younger than 18 in good health.

The genes are TRBV27 and TRBJ2-3, with D perhaps being TRBD1 or TRBD2 (5 bases each). Germline V lookup: CDR1 MNHEY, CDR2 SMNVEV (reference sequence). The CDR3 loop spans 15 amino acids. The V gene lost 2 bases and the J gene lost 2 bases, with 11 bases spanning the gap. The CDR3 DNA reads as TGTGCCAGCAGTTTAGTGGGACCAACCACAGATACGCAGTATTTT. Protein sequence: CASSLVGPTTDTQYF.

This clonotype was observed a handful of times. The chain uses TRBV12-3 or TRBV12-4 and TRBJ2-5, with 7 bases matching TRBD2. V lost 8 bases and J lost 5; bases outside the gene matches: 8. This CDR3 contains 13 residues. The CDR3 region has the DNA TGTGCCAGCTCTCGGGGGGTGTGGGAGACCCAGTACTTC. This gives the protein CASSRGVWETQYF.

V gene TRBV28 combines with J gene TRBJ2-5; TRBD1 is a possible D gene (5 bases). The CDR3 sequence is 18 residues long. Per germline, CDR1 MDHEN and CDR2 SYDVKM. The ends were cut back, 1 base at V and 5 bases at J, with 23 bases in the middle. CDR3: CASSLFRIKLGRDETQYF. The CDR3 DNA follows: TGTGCCAGCAGTTTATTTAGGATAAAGCTGGGCAGGGATGAGACCCAGTACTTC.

This chain links TRBV10-3 with TRBJ2-7, with D perhaps TRBD1 (7 bases). The CDR3 runs 14 residues. Germline loops: CDR1 ENHRY, CDR2 SYGVKD. The V end was cut by 2 bases, the J end by 6 bases, with 14 bases between. The CDR3 reads CAISEGNRGGEQYF. CDR3 DNA: TGTGCCATCAGTGAGGGTAACAGGGGAGGCGAGCAGTACTTC.

The J gene is TRBJ2-7, the V gene TRBV4-2; 9 nucleotides agree with TRBD1. The germline V gene has CDR1 LGHNA and CDR2 YNFKEQ. Unmatched junction bases numbered 4, after V lost 1 base and J lost 3 bases. CDR3 size: 15 residues. The CDR3 bases are TGTGCCAGCAGCCAAGCCCCGGGACAGGGCTACGAGCAGTACTTC. It translates to CASSQAPGQGYEQYF.

This clonotype was recorded at least ten times. The chain recombines TRBV7-2 with TRBJ2-1; 11 positions match TRBD2. The germline V gene encodes CDR1 SGHTA and CDR2 FQGNSA. This CDR3 is 15 amino acids long. The J segment lost 4 bases and the V segment lost 1 base, leaving 0 bases of the junction unmatched. The CDR3 sequence: CASSLVAGGYNEQFF. CDR3 sequence (DNA): TGTGCCAGCAGCTTAGTAGCGGGGGGGTACAATGAGCAGTTCTTC.

This clonotype has a handful of counts. The CDR3 is CASSTGQVETQYF. DNA for the CDR3: TGTGCCAGCAGCACGGGACAGGTTGAGACCCAGTACTTC. The chain uses TRBV21-1 and TRBJ2-5; TRBD1, the table's D call, lacks a check against the DNA. TRBV21-1 is reported as a pseudogene. CDR3 size: 13 residues.

The chain recombines TRBV9 with TRBJ1-2; D may be TRBD1 (5 bases). The germline gives CDR1 SGDLS, CDR2 YYNGEE. Trimming removed 4 bases at V and 5 bases at J, with 21 bases between. The CDR3 has 16 amino acids. DNA of the CDR3: TGTGCCAGCAGCCCCCCAAATGGGGCCCTGGGTTATGGCTACACCTTC. This codes for CASSPPNGALGYGYTF.

This chain connects TRBV15 to TRBJ2-1, with D uncertain. The J call may be wrong; the DNA end is better matched by TRBJ2-7. There are 14 residues in the CDR3. Germline V lookup: CDR1 LNHNV, CDR2 YYDKDF (reference sequence). The CDR3 loop is CATSSSRTAYEQYF. CDR3 DNA: TGTGCCACCAGCAGCTCCAGGACCGCCTACGAGCAGTACTTC.

This clonotype showed up just a few times. The CDR3 DNA reads TGTGCCAGCAGCCTCCTGGGGACAGGAGACGAAAAACTGTTTTTT. Its translation is CASSLLGTGDEKLFF. This sequence joins TRBV6-6 and TRBJ1-4; 8 nucleotides line up with TRBD1. This CDR3 spans 15 amino acids. V lost 6 bases, J lost 8 bases, and 11 bases stayed unmatched. Per germline, CDR1 MNHNY and CDR2 SVGAGI (reference sequence).

The J gene is TRBJ2-3, the V gene TRBV2, with TRBD2 as a possible D gene (6 bases). Per germline, CDR1 SNHLY and CDR2 FYNNEI. The CDR3 is 11 amino acids. With 4 bases removed from V and 14 bases from J, the gap between germline ends came to 13 bases. The CDR3 reads CASSVVGGGYF. DNA of the CDR3: TGTGCCAGCAGTGTGGTCGGGGGAGGGTATTTT.

The CDR3 region has the DNA TGTGCCAGCCCCTCTAGCGGGAGGGGATCCTACAATGAGCAGTTCTTC. Amino acids: CASPSSGRGSYNEQFF. This sequence joins TRBV6-1 and TRBJ2-1, with 12 bases identical to TRBD2. CDR3 length: 16 residues. V was pared by 8 bases and J by 1 base, with 6 bases of the junction left unmatched. Germline assignment: CDR1 MNHNS and CDR2 SASEGT.

The rearrangement uses TRBV20-1 and TRBJ1-4, with D possibly matching TRBD1 (5 bases). V was shortened by 0 bases and J by 6 bases, with 20 bases between the two germline ends. The CDR3 sequence is 17 residues long. CDR1 and CDR2 from the germline V gene are DFQATT and SNEGSKA (reference sequence). The CDR3 coding sequence is TGCAGTGCTAGAGATGTCGGAGCAGGGAGATTGCATGAAAAACTGTTTTTT. It yields the protein CSARDVGAGRLHEKLFF.

The CDR3 is CSAKKGSGGVQETQYF. CDR3 in DNA: TGCAGTGCTAAGAAGGGTAGCGGGGGGGTCCAAGAGACCCAGTACTTC. The chain combines TRBV20-1 with TRBJ2-5; 11 bases agree with TRBD2. The CDR3 length is 16 residues. Trimming removed 4 bases from V and 1 base from J; junction bases left unmatched: 8. The germline V gene has CDR1 DFQATT and CDR2 SNEGSKA (reference sequence).